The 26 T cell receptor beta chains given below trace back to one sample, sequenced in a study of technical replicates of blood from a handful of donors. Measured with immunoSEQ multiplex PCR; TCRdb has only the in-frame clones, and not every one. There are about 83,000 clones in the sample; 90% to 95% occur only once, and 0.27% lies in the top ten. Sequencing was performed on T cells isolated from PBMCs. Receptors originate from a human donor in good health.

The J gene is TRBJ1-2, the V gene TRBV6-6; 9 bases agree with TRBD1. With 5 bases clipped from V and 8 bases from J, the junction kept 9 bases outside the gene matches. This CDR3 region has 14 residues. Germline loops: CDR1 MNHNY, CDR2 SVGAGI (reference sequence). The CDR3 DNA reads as TGTGCCAGCAGTAACGCCGGGACAGGGTTCGGCTACACCTTC. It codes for CASSNAGTGFGYTF.

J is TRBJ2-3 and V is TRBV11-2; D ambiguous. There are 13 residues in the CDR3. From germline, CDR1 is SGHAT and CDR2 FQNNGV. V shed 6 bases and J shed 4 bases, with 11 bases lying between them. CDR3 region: CASSFPVPDTQYF. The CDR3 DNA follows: TGTGCCAGCAGTTTTCCAGTCCCAGATACGCAGTATTTT.

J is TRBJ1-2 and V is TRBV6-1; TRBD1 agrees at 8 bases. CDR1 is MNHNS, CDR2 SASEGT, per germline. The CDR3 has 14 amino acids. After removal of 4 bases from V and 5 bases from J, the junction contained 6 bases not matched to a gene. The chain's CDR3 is CASSGDRGGYGYTF. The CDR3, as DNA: TGTGCCAGCAGTGGAGACAGGGGAGGGTATGGCTACACCTTC.

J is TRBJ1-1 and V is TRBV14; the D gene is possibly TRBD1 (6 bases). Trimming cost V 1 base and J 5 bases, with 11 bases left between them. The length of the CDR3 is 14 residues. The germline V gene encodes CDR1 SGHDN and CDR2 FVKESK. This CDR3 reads CASSQVGGRTEAFF. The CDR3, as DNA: TGTGCCAGCAGCCAAGTTGGGGGCAGAACTGAAGCTTTCTTT.

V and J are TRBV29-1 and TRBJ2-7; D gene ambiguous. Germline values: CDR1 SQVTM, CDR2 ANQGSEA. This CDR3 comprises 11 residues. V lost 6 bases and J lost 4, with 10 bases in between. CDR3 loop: CSVARQYEQYF. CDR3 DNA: TGCAGCGTGGCCCGCCAGTACGAGCAGTACTTC.

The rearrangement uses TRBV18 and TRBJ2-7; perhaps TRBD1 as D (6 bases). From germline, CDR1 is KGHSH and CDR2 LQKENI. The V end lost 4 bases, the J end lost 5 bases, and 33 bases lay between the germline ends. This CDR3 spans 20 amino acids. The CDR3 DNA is TGTGCCAGCTCACAAGTCGATAGCCTAGTACGGGTCCGGGACAACCACGAGCAGTACTTC. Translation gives CASSQVDSLVRVRDNHEQYF.

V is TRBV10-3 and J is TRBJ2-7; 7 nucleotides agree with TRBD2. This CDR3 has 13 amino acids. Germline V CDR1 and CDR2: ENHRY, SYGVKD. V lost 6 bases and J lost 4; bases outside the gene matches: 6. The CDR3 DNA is TGTGCCATCAGCAGCGGGGCCGAGTACGAGCAGTACTTC. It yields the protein CAISSGAEYEQYF.

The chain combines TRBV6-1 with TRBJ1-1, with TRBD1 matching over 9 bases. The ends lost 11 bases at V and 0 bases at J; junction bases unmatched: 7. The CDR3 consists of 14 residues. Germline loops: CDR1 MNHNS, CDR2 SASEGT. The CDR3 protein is CAGATGGLNTEAFF. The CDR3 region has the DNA TGTGCCGGCGCAACAGGGGGCTTGAACACTGAAGCTTTCTTT.

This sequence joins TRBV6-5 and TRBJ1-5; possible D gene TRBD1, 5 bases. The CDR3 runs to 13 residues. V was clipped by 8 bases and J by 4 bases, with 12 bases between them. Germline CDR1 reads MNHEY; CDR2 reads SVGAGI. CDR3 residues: CASGEGRNQPQHF. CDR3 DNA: TGTGCCAGCGGTGAGGGGAGGAATCAGCCCCAGCATTTT.

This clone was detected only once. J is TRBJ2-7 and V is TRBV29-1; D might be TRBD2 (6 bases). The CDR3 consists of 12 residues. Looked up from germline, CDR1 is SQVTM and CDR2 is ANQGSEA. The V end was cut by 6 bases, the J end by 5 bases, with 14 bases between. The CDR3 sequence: CSVTLAGDEQYF. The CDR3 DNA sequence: TGCAGCGTGACACTAGCCGGGGACGAGCAGTACTTC.

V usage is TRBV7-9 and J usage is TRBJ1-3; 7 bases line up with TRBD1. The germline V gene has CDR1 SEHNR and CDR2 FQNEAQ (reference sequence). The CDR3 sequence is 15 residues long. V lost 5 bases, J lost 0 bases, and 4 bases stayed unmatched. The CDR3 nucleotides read TGTGCCAGCAGCCCGTGGGACAGCTCTGGAAACACCATATATTTT. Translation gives CASSPWDSSGNTIYF.

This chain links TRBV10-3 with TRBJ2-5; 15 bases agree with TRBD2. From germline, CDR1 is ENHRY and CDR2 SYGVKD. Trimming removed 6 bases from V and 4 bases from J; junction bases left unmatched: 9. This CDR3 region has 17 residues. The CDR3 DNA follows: TGTGCCATCAGCGCTGGACTAGCGGGGGGGTTTCTAGAGACCCAGTACTTC. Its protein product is CAISAGLAGGFLETQYF.

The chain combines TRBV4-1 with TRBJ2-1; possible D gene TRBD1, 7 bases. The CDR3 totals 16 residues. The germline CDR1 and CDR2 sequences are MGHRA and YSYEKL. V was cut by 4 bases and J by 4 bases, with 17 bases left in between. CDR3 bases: TGCGCCAGCAGCCTTCCGCCCCAGGGGGGTTACAATGAGCAGTTCTTC. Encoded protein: CASSLPPQGGYNEQFF.

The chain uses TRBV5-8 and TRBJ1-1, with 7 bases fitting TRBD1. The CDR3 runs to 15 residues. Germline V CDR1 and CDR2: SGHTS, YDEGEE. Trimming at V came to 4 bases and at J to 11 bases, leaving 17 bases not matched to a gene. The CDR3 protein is CASSTAGQASTMAFF. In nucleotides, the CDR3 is TGTGCCAGCAGCACCGCTGGACAGGCCTCCACCATGGCTTTCTTT. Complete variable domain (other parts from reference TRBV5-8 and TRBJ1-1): EAGVTQSPTHLIKTRGQQATLRCSPISGHTSVYWYQQALGLGLQFLLWYDEGEERNRGNFPPRFSGRQFPNYSSELNVNALELEDSALYLCASSTAGQASTMAFFGQGTRLTVV.

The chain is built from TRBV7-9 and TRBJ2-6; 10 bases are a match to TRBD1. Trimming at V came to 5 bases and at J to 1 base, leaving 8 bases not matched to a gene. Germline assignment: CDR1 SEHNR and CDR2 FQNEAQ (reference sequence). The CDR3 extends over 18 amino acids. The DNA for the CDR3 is TGTGCCAGCAGCCGCACCGGGACAGGGGTTTCTGGGGCCAACGTCCTGACTTTC. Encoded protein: CASSRTGTGVSGANVLTF.

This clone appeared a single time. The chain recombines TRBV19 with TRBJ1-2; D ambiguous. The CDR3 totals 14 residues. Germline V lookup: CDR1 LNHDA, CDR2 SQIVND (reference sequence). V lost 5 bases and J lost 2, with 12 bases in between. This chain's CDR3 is CASSGTVLNYGYTF. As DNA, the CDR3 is TGTGCCAGTAGTGGTACAGTGTTGAACTATGGCTACACCTTC.

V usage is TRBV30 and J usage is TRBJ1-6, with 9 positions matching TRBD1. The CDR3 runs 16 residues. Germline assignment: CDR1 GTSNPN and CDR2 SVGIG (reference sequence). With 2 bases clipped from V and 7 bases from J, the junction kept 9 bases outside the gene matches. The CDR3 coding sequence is TGTGCCTGGAGTAGGGGGAAACAGGGGGCGAATTCACCCCTCCACTTT. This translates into CAWSRGKQGANSPLHF.

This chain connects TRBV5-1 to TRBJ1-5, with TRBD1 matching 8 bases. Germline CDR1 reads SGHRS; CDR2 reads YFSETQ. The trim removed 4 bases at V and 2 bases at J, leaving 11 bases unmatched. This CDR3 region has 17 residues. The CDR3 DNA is TGCGCCAGCAGCATCGATCCCCCGACAGGGGGCAATCAGCCCCAGCATTTT. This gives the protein CASSIDPPTGGNQPQHF.

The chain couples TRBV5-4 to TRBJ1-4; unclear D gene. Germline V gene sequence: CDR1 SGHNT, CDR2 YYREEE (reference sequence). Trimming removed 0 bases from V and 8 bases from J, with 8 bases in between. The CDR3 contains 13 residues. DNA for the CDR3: TGTGCCAGCAGCTTGGGGCCTTTAGAAAAACTGTTTTTT. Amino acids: CASSLGPLEKLFF. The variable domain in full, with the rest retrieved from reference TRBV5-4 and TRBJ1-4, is ETGVTQSPTHLIKTRGQQVTLRCSSQSGHNTVSWYQQALGQGPQFIFQYYREEENGRGNFPPRFSGLQFPNYSSELNVNALELDDSALYLCASSLGPLEKLFFGSGTQLSVL.

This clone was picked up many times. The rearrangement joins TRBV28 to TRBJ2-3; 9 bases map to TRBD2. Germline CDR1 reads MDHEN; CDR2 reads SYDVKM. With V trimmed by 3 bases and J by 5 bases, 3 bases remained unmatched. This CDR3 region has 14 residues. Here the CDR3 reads CASSLGLAIDTQYF. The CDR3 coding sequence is TGTGCCAGCAGTTTGGGACTAGCAATAGATACGCAGTATTTT.

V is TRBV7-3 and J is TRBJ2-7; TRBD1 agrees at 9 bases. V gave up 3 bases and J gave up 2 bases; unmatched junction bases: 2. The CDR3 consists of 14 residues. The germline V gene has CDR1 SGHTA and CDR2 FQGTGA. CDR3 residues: CASSFRQGAYEQYF. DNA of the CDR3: TGTGCCAGCAGCTTCCGACAGGGGGCCTACGAGCAGTACTTC. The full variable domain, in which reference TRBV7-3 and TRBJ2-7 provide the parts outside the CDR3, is GAGVSQTPSNKVTEKGKYVELRCDPISGHTALYWYRQSLGQGPEFLIYFQGTGAADDSGLPNDRFFAVRPEGSVSTLKIQRTERGDSAVYLCASSFRQGAYEQYFGPGTRLTVT.

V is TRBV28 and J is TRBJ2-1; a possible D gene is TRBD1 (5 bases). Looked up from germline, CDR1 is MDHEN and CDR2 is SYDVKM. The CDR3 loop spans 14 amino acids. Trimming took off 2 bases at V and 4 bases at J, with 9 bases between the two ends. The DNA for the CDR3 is TGTGCCAGCAGTTTACGCGACAGATACAATGAGCAGTTCTTC. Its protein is CASSLRDRYNEQFF.

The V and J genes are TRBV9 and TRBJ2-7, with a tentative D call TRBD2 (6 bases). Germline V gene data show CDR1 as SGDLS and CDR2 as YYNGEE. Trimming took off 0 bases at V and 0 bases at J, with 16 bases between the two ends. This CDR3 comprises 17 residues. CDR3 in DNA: TGTGCCAGCAGCGTAGGAGGGTTCGGGGGTCGCTCCTACGAGCAGTACTTC. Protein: CASSVGGFGGRSYEQYF.

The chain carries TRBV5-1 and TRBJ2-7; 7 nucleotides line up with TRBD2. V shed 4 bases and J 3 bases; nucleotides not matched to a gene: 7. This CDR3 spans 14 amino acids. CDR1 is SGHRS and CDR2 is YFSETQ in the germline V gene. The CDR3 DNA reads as TGCGCCAGCAGCACTAGCGTTGCTAGCTACGAGCAGTACTTC. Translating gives CASSTSVASYEQYF.

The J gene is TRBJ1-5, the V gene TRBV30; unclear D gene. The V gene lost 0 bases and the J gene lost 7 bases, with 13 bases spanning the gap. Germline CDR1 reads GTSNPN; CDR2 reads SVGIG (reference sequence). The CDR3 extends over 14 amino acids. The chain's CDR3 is CAWSVLDGGQPQHF. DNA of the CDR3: TGTGCCTGGAGTGTACTTGACGGAGGACAGCCCCAGCATTTT.

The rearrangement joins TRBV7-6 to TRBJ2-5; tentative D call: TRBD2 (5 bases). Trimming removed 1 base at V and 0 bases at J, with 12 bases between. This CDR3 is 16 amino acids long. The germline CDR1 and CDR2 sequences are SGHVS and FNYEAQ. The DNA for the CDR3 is TGTGCCAGCAGCTTAGTCAAGCAGCGGTACCAAGAGACCCAGTACTTC. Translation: CASSLVKQRYQETQYF. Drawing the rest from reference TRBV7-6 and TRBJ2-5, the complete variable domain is GAGVSQSPRYKVTKRGQDVALRCDPISGHVSLYWYRQALGQGPEFLTYFNYEAQQDKSGLPNDRFSAERPEGSISTLTIQRTEQRDSAMYRCASSLVKQRYQETQYFGPGTRLLVL.